The entry below describes one T cell receptor (beta chain). Its antigen specificity is not known. One base away there is no much larger clone; base qualities are not given. TCRbeta CDR3 regions were sequenced with the immunoSEQ Assay. After extraction, genomic DNA underwent amplification by bias-controlled multiplex PCR, followed by high-throughput sequencing. In the source study's methods: To quantify the absolute abundance of every unique TCRbeta CDR3 region, sequences were collapsed and filtered. T cell fraction was estimated by normalizing TCRbeta template counts to usable DNA, with usable DNA measured through amplification of reference genes found in all nucleated cells. Repertoire TCRs were annotated as SARS-CoV-2-specific when V gene, CDR3 amino acid sequence and J gene were exactly matched to a known reactive TCR set. The reference SARS-CoV-2 TCR set was obtained from MIRA and was filtered for enrichment in COVID-19-positive ImmuneCODE repertoires, whereby public or cross-reactive TCRs were removed. Drawing on the MIRA antigens, annotated TCRs were analysed further at the level of specific ORF or position within ORF. Breadth was defined as the number of annotated unique rearrangements divided by the total number of unique productive rearrangements, and depth was defined as the summed frequency of the annotated unique rearrangements. TCR breadth was compared between groups using two-sided Wilcoxon rank-sum tests. What TCRdb holds here is the immuneACCESS table cut down to in-frame rearrangements. Part of the clones is not present; checked against another copy, under half of the missing clones reflect an unresolved V gene, and the others are unexplained. That table gives V, J and clone size, and the DNA gave D and trimming. The sample records some 320,000 clones, 70% to 90% of which are singletons. Roughly 1.9% of the sample is in the top ten clones.

The label giving this sample's treatment or condition can be read as: roughly 20 received Ad26.COV2.S at low or high dose, single or two shots; 5 received placebo; per-sample allocation not given. For vaccine and placebo recipients, the sequenced repertoires came from samples collected on day 63 after the first injection. In Cohort 1b, fewer than 30 adults aged 18-55 years were enrolled at a single site in Boston, USA, between 29 July and 7 August 2020. Ad26.COV2.S was a replication-incompetent adenovirus type 26 vector that expressed a prefusion-stabilized SARS-CoV-2 spike protein derived from the original Wuhan strain. This sample was taken from a study of Ad26.COV2.S vaccination and SARS-CoV-2 variants (dated by TCRdb to the early 2020s). Notes on the research overall: Vaccine-arm donors came from COV1001, a multicentre, randomized, double-blind, placebo-controlled phase I-IIa trial of Ad26.COV2.S in healthy adults. Investigators did not know the trial group allocation while performing experiments and assessing outcomes. Dosing of Ad26.COV2.S was intramuscular, at either 5x10^10 or 1x10^11 viral particles, delivered as one shot or as two shots spaced 56 days apart. The specificity and breadth of SARS-CoV-2-reactive T cell receptors after Ad26.COV2.S vaccination were assessed by TCRbeta repertoire sequencing. The TCR-sequenced set comprised roughly 30 samples: approximately 19 Ad26.COV2.S vaccine recipients, 5 placebo recipients and 8 SARS-CoV-2 convalescent individuals. Participants in the trial were split at random into five groups of five each, receiving low-dose or high-dose Ad26.COV2.S once or twice, or else placebo on both occasions.

Beyond this particular receptor, the publication reports: Vaccine and placebo recipients had comparable non-spike TCR breadth, which fits with the vaccine containing only spike. Substantial breadth of spike-specific CD8+ and CD4+ T cell responses was reported after vaccination. According to the authors, total T cell responses may have been underestimated by the TCR breadth and depth analyses. The study was not powered for comparison of responses between vaccine doses or regimens. Ad26.COV2.S recipients had higher spike-specific TCR breadth than placebo recipients (P = 0.0014).

V is shortened by 6 bases, J by 4 bases, and the region joining them spans 15 bases. In the germline V gene, CDR1 corresponds to MNHEY and CDR2 to SVGAGI. There are 14 amino acids in the CDR3, from cysteine to phenylalanine inclusive. Only CDR3 DNA remains: 42 bases, in frame from the first base. This sequence uses TRBV6-5 and TRBJ1-2, and possibly TRBD1, on 5 matching bases. The sequencing used peripheral blood, collected in a trial of Ad26.COV2.S vaccine versus placebo. The TCR sequence derives from a person between 18 and 65 years old who received the Ad26.COV2.S COVID-19 vaccine or a placebo. CDR3 protein: CASSMTREGYGYTF. The bases are TGTGCCAGCAGCATGACCAGGGAGGGCTATGGCTACACCTTC.